This TCR beta chain was sequenced in a study of blood T cell repertoires in COVID-19. The CDR3 is 12 residues long. Germline V gene lookup returns CDR1 LNHNV and CDR2 YYDKDF (reference sequence). V was trimmed by 4 bases and J by 5 bases, leaving 6 bases between them. TCRdb keeps only in-frame clones here, not all; method: immunoSEQ multiplex PCR. The repertoire holds more than 300,000 clones, with approximately 93% as singletons. Specimen: PBMCs or T cells enriched from blood (not recorded which). This chain connects TRBV15 to TRBJ2-1; no clear D gene. The sequence came from a woman aged 40 to 49 who had been exposed to COVID-19. The CDR3 sequence: CATSNPDNEQFF. The CDR3 DNA is TGTGCCACCAGCAACCCGGACAATGAGCAGTTCTTC. Full variable domain (outside the CDR3, taken from reference TRBV15 and TRBJ2-1): DAMVIQNPRYQVTQFGKPVTLSCSQTLNHNVMYWYQQKSSQAPKLLFHYYDKDFNNEADTPDNFQSRRPNTSFCFLDIRSPGLGDTAMYLCATSNPDNEQFFGPGTRLTVL.